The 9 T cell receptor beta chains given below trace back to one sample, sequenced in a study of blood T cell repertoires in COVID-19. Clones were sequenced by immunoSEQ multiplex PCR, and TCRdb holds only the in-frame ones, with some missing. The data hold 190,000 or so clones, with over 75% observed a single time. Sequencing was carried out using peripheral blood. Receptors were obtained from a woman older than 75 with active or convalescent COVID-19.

CDR3 sequence reads: CASSMPLWDRGPSSYNEQFF. The CDR3 DNA sequence: TGTGCCAGTAGTATGCCTCTGTGGGACAGGGGACCAAGCTCCTACAATGAGCAGTTCTTC. The V gene is TRBV19, the J gene TRBJ2-1; 10 positions match TRBD1. Germline CDR1 LNHDA, CDR2 SQIVND (reference sequence). The V segment lost 3 bases and the J segment 0 bases; nucleotides outside the gene matches: 14. This CDR3 contains 20 residues. Variable domain in full (rest from reference TRBV19 and TRBJ2-1): DGGITQSPKYLFRKEGQNVTLSCEQNLNHDAMYWYRQDPGQGLRLIYYSQIVNDFQKGDIAEGYSVSREKKESFPLTVTSAQKNPTAFYLCASSMPLWDRGPSSYNEQFFGPGTRLTVL.

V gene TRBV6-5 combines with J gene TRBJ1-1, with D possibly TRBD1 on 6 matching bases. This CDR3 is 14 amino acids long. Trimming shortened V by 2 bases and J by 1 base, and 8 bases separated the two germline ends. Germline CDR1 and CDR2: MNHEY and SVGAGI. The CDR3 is CASSYRTANTEAFF. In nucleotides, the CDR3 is TGTGCCAGCAGTTACCGGACAGCGAACACTGAAGCTTTCTTT.

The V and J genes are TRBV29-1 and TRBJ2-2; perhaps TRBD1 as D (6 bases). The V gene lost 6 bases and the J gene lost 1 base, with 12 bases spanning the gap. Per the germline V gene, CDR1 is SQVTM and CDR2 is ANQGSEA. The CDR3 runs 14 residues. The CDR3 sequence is CSVNLDRNTGELFF. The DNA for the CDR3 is TGCAGCGTGAACTTGGACAGGAACACCGGGGAGCTGTTTTTT.

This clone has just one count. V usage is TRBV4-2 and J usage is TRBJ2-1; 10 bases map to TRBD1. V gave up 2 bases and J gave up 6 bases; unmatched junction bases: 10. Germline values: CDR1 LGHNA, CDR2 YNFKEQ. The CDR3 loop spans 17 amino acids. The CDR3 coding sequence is TGTGCCAGCAGCCAACGGATGACCGGGACAGGGGTCAATGAGCAGTTCTTC. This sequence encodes CASSQRMTGTGVNEQFF.

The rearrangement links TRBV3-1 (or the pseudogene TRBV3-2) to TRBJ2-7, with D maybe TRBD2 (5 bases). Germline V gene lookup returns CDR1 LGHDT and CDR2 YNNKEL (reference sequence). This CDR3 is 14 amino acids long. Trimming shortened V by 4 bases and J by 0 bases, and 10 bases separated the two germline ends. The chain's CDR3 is CASSPEGASYEQYF. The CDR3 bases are TGTGCCAGCAGCCCCGAGGGAGCCTCCTACGAGCAGTACTTC.

The chain's CDR3 is CASSIRDRGLYEQYF. CDR3 DNA: TGTGCCAGCAGCATCCGGGACAGGGGGCTCTACGAGCAGTACTTC. The J gene is TRBJ2-7, the V gene TRBV5-4; 12 nucleotides align to TRBD1. The germline V gene has CDR1 SGHNT and CDR2 YYREEE (reference sequence). The junction had 5 bases not matched to a gene; V was cut back by 4 bases and J by 3 bases. The CDR3 runs 15 residues. Full variable domain (missing parts from reference TRBV5-4 and TRBJ2-7): ETGVTQSPTHLIKTRGQQVTLRCSSQSGHNTVSWYQQALGQGPQFIFQYYREEENGRGNFPPRFSGLQFPNYSSELNVNALELDDSALYLCASSIRDRGLYEQYFGPGTRLTVT.

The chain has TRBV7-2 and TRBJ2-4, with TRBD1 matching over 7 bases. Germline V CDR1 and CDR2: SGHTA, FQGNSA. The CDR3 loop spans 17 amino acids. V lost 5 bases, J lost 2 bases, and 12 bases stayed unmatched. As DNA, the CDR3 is TGTGCCAGCAGCCCATACAGAACAGGGGTTTCCAAAAACATTCAGTACTTC. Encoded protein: CASSPYRTGVSKNIQYF.

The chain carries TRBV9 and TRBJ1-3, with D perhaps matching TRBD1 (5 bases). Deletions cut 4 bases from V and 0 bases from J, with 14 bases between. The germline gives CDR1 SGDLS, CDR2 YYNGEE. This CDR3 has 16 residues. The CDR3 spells CASSPRGGSSGNTIYF. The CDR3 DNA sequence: TGTGCCAGCAGCCCCCGCGGGGGGAGCTCTGGAAACACCATATATTTT.

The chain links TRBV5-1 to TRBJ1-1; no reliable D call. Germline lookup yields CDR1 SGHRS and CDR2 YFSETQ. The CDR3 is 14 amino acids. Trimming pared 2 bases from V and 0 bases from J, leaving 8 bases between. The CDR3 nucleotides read TGCGCCAGCAGCTTTACAGACATGAACACTGAAGCTTTCTTT. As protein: CASSFTDMNTEAFF.